The T cell receptor (beta chain) under discussion was sequenced for a study of T cells in Graves' hyperthyroidism and ophthalmopathy. In patients aged 18 to 65, hyperthyroidism was newly diagnosed, with duration under 2 months. Germline V gene lookup returns CDR1 KGHDR and CDR2 SFDVKD. The CDR3 covers 17 residues. This clonotype was detected a few times. This may come from a read error, since a much larger clone is one base off. Template material for amplifying TCR beta CDR3 regions consisted of RNA transcripts. The study used the HTBI primer set for a first-round RT-PCR of the TCR CDR3. One entry per CDR3 protein, called by TCRdb with MiXCR from the multiplex PCR reads. The sample includes fewer than 750,000 distinct CDR3 sequences, roughly 50% of them seen just once.

Source material: peripheral blood or thyroid tissue (not recorded which). The chain combines TRBV24-1 with TRBJ1-4, with 8 bases identical to TRBD1. The TCR comes from a woman aged 18-29 years with Graves' hyperthyroidism. CDR3: CATGDGSGGGIGEKLFF. The CDR3 DNA follows: TGTGCCACCGGTGATGGTTCAGGGGGCGGAATTGGTGAAAAACTGTTTTTT.